The 2 T cell receptor beta chains given below trace back to one sample, sequenced in a study of blood T cell repertoires in COVID-19. Produced via immunoSEQ multiplex PCR; TCRdb's table is partial and in-frame only. The sample has 300,000 or so clones; approximately 86% are singletons. Material: peripheral blood. The receptors derive from a man between 65 and 85 years old with acute or convalescent COVID-19.

The chain carries TRBV19 and TRBJ2-7; possibly TRBD2 for D (6 bases). Germline V gives CDR1 LNHDA, CDR2 SQIVND (reference sequence). The V and J ends lost 5 bases and 4 bases respectively, with 9 bases between them. This CDR3 has 12 residues. As DNA, the CDR3 is TGTGCCAGTAGTCGGAGCGGGTACGAGCAGTACTTC. This gives the protein CASSRSGYEQYF.

The DNA for the CDR3 is TGTGCCAGCAGTTCGCGGGGGCTGAACACTGAAGCTTTCTTT. Protein: CASSSRGLNTEAFF. This chain links TRBV28 with TRBJ1-1; a possible D gene is TRBD1 (6 bases). Germline assignment: CDR1 MDHEN and CDR2 SYDVKM. The CDR3 has 14 amino acids. V lost 4 bases, J lost 0 bases, and 9 bases lay in between.